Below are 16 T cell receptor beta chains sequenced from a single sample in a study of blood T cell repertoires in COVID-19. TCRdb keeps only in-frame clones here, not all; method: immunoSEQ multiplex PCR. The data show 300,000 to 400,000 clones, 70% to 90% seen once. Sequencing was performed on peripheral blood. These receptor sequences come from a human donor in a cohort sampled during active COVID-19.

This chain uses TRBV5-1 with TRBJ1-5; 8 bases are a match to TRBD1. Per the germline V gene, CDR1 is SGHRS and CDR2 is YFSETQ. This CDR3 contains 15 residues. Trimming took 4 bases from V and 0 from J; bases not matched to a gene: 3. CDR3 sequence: CASSAGTGSNQPQHF. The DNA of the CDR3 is TGCGCCAGCAGCGCCGGGACAGGTAGCAATCAGCCCCAGCATTTT.

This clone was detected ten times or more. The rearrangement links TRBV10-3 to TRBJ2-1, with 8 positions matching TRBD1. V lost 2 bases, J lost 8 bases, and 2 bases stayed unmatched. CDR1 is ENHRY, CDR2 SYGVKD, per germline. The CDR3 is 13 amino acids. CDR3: CAISELDRDEQFF. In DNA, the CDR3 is TGTGCCATCAGTGAGCTGGACAGGGATGAGCAGTTCTTC.

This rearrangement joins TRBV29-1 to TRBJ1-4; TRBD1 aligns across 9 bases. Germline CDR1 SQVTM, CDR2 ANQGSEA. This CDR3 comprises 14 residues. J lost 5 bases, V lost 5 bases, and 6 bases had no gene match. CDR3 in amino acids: CSVRPTGGNEKLFF. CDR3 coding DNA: TGCAGCGTTCGTCCGACAGGGGGGAATGAAAAACTGTTTTTT. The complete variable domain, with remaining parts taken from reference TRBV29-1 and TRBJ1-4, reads SAVISQKPSRDICQRGTSLTIQCQVDSQVTMMFWYRQQPGQSLTLIATANQGSEATYESGFVIDKFPISRPNLTFSTLTVSNMSPEDSSIYLCSVRPTGGNEKLFFGSGTQLSVL.

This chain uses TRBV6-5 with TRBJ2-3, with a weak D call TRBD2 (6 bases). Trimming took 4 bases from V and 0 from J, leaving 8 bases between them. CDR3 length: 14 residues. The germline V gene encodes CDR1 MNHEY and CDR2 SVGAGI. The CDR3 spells CASSWAGSTDTQYF. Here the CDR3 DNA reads TGTGCCAGCAGTTGGGCGGGGAGCACAGATACGCAGTATTTT.

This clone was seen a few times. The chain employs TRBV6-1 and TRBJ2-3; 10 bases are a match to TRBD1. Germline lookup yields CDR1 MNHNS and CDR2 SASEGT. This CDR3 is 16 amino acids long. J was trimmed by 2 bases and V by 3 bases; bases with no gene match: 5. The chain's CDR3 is CASSDVTGGPTDTQYF. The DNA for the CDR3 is TGTGCCAGCAGTGATGTGACAGGGGGCCCCACAGATACGCAGTATTTT.

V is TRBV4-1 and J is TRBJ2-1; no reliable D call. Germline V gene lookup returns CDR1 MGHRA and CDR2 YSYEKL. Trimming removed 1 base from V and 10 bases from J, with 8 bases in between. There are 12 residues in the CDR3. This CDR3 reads CASSQGSEEQFF. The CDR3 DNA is TGCGCCAGCAGCCAAGGGTCCGAGGAGCAGTTCTTC.

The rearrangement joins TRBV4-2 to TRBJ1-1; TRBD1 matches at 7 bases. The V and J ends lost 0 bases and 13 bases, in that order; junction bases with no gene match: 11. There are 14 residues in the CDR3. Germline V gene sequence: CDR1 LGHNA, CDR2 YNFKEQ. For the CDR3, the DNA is TGTGCCAGCAGCCAAGAAAAGGGGGCGCGGCTCTTTTTCTTT. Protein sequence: CASSQEKGARLFFF.

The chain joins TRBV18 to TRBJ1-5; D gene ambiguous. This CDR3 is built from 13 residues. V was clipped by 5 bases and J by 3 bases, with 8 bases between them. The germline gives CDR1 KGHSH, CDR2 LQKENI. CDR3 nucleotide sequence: TGTGCCAGCTCAGCGGGATTCAATCAGCCCCAGCATTTT. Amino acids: CASSAGFNQPQHF. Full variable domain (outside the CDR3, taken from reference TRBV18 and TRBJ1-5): NAGVMQNPRHLVRRRGQEARLRCSPMKGHSHVYWYRQLPEEGLKFMVYLQKENIIDESGMPKERFSAEFPKEGPSILRIQQVVRGDSAAYFCASSAGFNQPQHFGDGTRLSIL.

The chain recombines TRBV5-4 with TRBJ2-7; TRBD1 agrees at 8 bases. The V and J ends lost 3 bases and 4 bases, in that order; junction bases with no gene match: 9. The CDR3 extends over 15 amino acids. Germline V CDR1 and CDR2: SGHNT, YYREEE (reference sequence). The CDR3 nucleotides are TGTGCCAGCAGCTCCGGACAGGGCGAAAGGTACGAGCAGTACTTC. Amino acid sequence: CASSSGQGERYEQYF.

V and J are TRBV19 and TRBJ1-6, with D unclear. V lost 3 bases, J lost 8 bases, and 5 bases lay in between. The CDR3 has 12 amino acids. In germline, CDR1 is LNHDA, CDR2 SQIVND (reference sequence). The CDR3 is CASSMRDSPLHF. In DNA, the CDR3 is TGTGCCAGTAGTATGCGTGATTCACCCCTCCACTTT.

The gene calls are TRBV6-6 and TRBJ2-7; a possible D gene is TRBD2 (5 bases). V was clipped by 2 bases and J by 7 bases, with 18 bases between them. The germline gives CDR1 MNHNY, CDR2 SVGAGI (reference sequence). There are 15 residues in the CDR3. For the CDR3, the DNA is TGTGCCAGCAGTTACCCAGGTCTGGGAGCGCGAGAGCAGTACTTC. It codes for CASSYPGLGAREQYF.

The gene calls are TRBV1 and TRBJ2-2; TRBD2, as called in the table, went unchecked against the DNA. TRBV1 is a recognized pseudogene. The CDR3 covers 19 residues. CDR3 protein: CTSSQDPPLTSDDTGELFF. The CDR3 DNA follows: TGCACCAGCAGCCAAGATCCCCCTCTGACTAGCGATGACACCGGGGAGCTGTTTTTT.

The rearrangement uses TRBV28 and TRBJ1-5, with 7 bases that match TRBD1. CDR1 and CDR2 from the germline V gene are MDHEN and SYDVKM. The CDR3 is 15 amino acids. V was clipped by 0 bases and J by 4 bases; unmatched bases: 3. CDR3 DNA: TGTGCCAGCAGTTTATGGGGACAGATTAATCAGCCCCAGCATTTT. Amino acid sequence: CASSLWGQINQPQHF. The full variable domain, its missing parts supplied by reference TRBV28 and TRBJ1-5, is DVKVTQSSRYLVKRTGEKVFLECVQDMDHENMFWYRQDPGLGLRLIYFSYDVKMKEKGDIPEGYSVSREKKERFSLILESASTNQTSMYLCASSLWGQINQPQHFGDGTRLSIL.

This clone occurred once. The CDR3 is CASSRSSYNSPLHF. As DNA, the CDR3 is TGTGCCAGTAGTCGGAGCTCCTATAATTCACCCCTCCACTTT. The rearrangement joins TRBV6-2 or TRBV6-3 to TRBJ1-6; D remains ambiguous. This CDR3 is built from 14 residues. The germline CDR1 and CDR2 sequences are MNHEY and SVGEGT. V shed 9 bases and J shed 0 bases, with 9 bases lying between them.

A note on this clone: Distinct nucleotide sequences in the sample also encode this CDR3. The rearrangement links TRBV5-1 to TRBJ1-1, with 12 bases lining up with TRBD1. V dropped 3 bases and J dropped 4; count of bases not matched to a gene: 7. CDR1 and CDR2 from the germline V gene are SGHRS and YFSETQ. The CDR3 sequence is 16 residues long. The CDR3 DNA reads TGCGCCAGCAGCTCGACGGGACAGGGGGCGAGCACTGAAGCTTTCTTT. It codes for CASSSTGQGASTEAFF.

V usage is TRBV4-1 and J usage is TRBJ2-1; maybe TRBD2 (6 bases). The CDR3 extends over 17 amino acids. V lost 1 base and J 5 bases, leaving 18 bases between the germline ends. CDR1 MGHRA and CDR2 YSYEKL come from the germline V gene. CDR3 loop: CASSQGRLGGIDNEQFF. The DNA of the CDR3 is TGCGCCAGCAGCCAAGGACGCCTCGGGGGAATAGACAATGAGCAGTTCTTC.